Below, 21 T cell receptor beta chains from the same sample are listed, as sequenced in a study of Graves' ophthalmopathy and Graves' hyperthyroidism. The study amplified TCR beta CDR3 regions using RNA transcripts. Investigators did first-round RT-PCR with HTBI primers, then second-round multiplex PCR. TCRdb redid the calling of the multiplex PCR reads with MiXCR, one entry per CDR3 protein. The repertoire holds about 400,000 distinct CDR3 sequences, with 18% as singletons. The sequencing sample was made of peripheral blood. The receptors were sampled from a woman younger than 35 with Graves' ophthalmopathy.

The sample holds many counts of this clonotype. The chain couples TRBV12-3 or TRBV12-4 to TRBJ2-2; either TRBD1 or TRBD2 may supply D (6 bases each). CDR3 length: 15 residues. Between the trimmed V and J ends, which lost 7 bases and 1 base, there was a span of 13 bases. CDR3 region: CASTGGAKNTGELFF. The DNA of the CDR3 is TGTGCCAGCACCGGGGGCGCAAAGAACACCGGGGAGCTGTTTTTT.

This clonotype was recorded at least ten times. The CDR3 loop is CSARFRPNEAFF. CDR3 DNA: TGCAGTGCTAGATTCCGGCCCAATGAAGCTTTCTTT. The V gene is TRBV20-1, the J gene TRBJ1-1; D gene unclear. Trimming shortened V by 2 bases and J by 7 bases, and 11 bases separated the two germline ends. The germline gives CDR1 DFQATT, CDR2 SNEGSKA (reference sequence). The CDR3 is 12 residues long.

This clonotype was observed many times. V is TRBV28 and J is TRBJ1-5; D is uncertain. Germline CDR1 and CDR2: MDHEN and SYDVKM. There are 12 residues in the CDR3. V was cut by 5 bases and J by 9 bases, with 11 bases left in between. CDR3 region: CASSVIFWPQHF. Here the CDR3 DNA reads TGTGCCAGCAGTGTGATATTTTGGCCCCAGCATTTT.

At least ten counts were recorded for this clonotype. CDR3 amino acids: CASSIVPGGQETQYF. For the CDR3, the DNA is TGTGCCAGTAGTATAGTTCCAGGGGGCCAAGAGACCCAGTACTTC. The chain couples TRBV19 to TRBJ2-5, with 7 positions matching TRBD1. The germline V gene encodes CDR1 LNHDA and CDR2 SQIVND (reference sequence). V was clipped by 1 base and J by 1 base; unmatched bases: 3. The CDR3 is made up of 15 amino acids.

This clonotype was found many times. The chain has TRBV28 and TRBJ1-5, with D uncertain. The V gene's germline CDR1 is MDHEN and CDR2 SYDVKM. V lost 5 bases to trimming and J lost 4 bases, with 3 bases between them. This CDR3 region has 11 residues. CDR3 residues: CASSANQPQHF. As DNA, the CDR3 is TGTGCCAGCAGTGCAAATCAGCCCCAGCATTTT.

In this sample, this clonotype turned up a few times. CDR3 sequence reads: CASSSSGRVFSYNEQFF. CDR3 in DNA: TGTGCCAGCAGCTCTAGCGGGAGGGTTTTCTCCTACAATGAGCAGTTCTTC. V is TRBV11-2 and J is TRBJ2-1; 12 positions match TRBD2. Germline assignment: CDR1 SGHAT and CDR2 FQNNGV. The CDR3 consists of 17 residues. V shed 4 bases and J 0 bases; nucleotides not matched to a gene: 4.

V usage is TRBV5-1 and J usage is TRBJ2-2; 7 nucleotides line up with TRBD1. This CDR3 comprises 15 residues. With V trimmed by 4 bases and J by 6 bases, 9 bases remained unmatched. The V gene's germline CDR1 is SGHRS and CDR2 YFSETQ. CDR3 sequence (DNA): TGCGCCAGCAGCCCCGTAGGGGGCTTGTCCGGGGAGCTGTTTTTT. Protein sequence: CASSPVGGLSGELFF.

The CDR3 loop reads CASSPTRSFGTGNSYEQYF. In DNA form, the CDR3 reads TGTGCCAGCTCACCAACTAGGTCCTTCGGGACAGGGAATTCCTACGAGCAGTACTTC. The chain employs TRBV18 and TRBJ2-7; TRBD1 matches at 9 bases. The CDR3 has 19 amino acids. Per the germline V gene, CDR1 is KGHSH and CDR2 is LQKENI. Losses at the gene ends were 2 bases for V and 1 base for J; bases not matched to a gene: 15.

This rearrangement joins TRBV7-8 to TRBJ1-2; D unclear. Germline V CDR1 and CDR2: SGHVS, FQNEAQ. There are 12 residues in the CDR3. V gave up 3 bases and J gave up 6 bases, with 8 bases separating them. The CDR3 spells CASSLLRDGYTF. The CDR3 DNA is TGTGCCAGCAGCTTGCTTCGGGATGGCTACACCTTC.

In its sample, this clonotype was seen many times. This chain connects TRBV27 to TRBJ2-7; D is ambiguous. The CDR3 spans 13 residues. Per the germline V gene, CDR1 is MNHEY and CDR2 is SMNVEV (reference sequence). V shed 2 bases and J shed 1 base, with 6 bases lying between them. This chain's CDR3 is CASSLTASYEQYF. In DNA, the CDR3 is TGTGCCAGCAGTTTAACCGCATCCTACGAGCAGTACTTC.

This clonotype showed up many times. CDR3 sequence: CASSPDSDLNQPQHF. DNA of the CDR3: TGTGCCAGCAGCCCCGACAGCGACCTCAATCAGCCCCAGCATTTT. The V and J genes are TRBV9 and TRBJ1-5; D may be TRBD1 (5 bases). This CDR3 contains 15 residues. Trimming pared 4 bases from V and 3 bases from J, leaving 14 bases between. Germline-derived CDR1 and CDR2 are SGDLS and YYNGEE.

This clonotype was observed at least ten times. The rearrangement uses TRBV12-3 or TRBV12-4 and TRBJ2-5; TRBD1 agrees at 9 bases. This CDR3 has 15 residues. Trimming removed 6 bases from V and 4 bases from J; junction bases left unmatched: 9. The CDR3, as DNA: TGTGCCAGCAGGGCCGGGACAGGGCTTTTAGAGACCCAGTACTTC. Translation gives CASRAGTGLLETQYF.

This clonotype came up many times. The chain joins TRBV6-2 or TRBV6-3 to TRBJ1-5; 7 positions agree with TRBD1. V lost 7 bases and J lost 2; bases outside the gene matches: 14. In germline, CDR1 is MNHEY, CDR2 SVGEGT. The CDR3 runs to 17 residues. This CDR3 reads CASTWDSRGPGNQPQHF. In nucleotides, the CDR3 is TGTGCCAGCACTTGGGACTCAAGGGGGCCTGGCAATCAGCCCCAGCATTTT.

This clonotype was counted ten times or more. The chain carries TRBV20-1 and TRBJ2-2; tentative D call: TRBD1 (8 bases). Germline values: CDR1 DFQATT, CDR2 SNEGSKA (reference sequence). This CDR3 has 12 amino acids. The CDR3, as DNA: TGCAGGATACAGGGGGGGACCGGGGAGCTGTTTTTT. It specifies CRIQGGTGELFF.

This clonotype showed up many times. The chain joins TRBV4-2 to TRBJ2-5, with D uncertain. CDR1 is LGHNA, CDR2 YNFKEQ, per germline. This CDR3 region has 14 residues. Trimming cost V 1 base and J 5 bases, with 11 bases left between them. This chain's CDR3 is CASSQASSPETQYF. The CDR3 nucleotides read TGTGCCAGCAGCCAAGCTTCCAGCCCGGAGACCCAGTACTTC.

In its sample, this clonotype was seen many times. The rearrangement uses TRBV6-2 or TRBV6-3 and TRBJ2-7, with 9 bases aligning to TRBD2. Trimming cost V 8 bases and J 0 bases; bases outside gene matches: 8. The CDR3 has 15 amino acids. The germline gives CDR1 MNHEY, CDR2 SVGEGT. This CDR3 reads CASLAGERSSYEQYF. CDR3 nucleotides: TGTGCCAGCTTAGCGGGAGAGAGGAGCTCCTACGAGCAGTACTTC.

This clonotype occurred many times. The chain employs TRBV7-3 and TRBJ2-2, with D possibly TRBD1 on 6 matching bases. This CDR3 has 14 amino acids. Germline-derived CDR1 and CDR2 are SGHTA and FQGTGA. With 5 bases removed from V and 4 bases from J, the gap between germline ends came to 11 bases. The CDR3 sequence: CASSTRGITGELFF. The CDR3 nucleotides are TGTGCCAGCAGCACGAGGGGGATCACCGGGGAGCTGTTTTTT.

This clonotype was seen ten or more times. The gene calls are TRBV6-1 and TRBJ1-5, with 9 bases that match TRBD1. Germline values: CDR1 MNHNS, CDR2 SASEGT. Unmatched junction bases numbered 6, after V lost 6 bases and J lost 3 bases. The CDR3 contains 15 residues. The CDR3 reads CASRSGQGYNQPQHF. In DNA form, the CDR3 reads TGTGCCAGCAGGTCGGGACAGGGCTACAATCAGCCCCAGCATTTT.

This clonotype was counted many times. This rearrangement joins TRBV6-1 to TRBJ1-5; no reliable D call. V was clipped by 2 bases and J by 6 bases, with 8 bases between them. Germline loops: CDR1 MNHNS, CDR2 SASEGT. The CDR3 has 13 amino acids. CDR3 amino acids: CASSEQWGQPQHF. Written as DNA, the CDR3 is TGTGCCAGCAGTGAACAGTGGGGTCAGCCCCAGCATTTT.

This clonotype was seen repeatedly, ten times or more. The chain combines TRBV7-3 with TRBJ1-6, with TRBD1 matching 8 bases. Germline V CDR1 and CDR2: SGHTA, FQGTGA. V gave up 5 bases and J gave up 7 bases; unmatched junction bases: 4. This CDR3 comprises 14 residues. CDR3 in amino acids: CASSKTGGNSPLHF. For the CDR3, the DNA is TGTGCCAGCAGCAAAACAGGGGGGAATTCACCCCTCCACTTT. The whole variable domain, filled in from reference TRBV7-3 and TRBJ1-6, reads GAGVSQTPSNKVTEKGKYVELRCDPISGHTALYWYRQSLGQGPEFLIYFQGTGAADDSGLPNDRFFAVRPEGSVSTLKIQRTERGDSAVYLCASSKTGGNSPLHFGNGTRLTVT.

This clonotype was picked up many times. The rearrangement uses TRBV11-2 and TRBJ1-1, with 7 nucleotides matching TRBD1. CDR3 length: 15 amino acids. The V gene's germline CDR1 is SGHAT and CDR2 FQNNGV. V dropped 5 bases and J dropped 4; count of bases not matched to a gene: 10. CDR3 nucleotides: TGTGCCAGCAGCCGGATAGCAGGGGGAGGCACTGAAGCTTTCTTT. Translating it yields CASSRIAGGGTEAFF.